This passage covers 9 T cell receptor beta chains from one sample sequenced in a study of blood T cell repertoires in COVID-19. Data came from immunoSEQ multiplex PCR; TCRdb stores just in-frame clones and leaves some out. The repertoire includes 220,000 or so clones, less than 90% of them detected once, and 6.8% sits in the top ten. The sample consisted of PBMCs or T cells enriched from blood (not recorded which). These receptors were obtained from a woman aged 40 to 55 who had recovered from COVID-19.

This clone has only one observation. This rearrangement joins TRBV18 to TRBJ2-7; 10 nucleotides line up with TRBD1. The CDR3 runs 15 residues. CDR1 is KGHSH and CDR2 is LQKENI in the germline V gene. J gave up 3 bases and V 4 bases, and 6 bases lay outside the gene matches. CDR3 in amino acids: CASSRTGTGDYEQYV. CDR3 nucleotides: TGTGCCAGCTCACGCACCGGGACAGGGGACTACGAGCAGTACGTC.

The rearrangement uses TRBV7-9 and TRBJ1-5; TRBD1 is a possible D gene (6 bases). This CDR3 comprises 15 residues. V shed 4 bases and J shed 7 bases, with 17 bases lying between them. Germline values: CDR1 SEHNR, CDR2 FQNEAQ (reference sequence). CDR3 loop: CASSSGGGLGQPQHF. The DNA for the CDR3 is TGTGCCAGCAGCTCCGGGGGGGGGCTGGGACAGCCCCAGCATTTT.

The chain carries TRBV11-2 and TRBJ2-1; 14 bases are shared with TRBD2. Germline values: CDR1 SGHAT, CDR2 FQNNGV. The CDR3 loop spans 19 amino acids. Germline trimming cut 2 bases from V and 4 bases from J; bases unmatched to any gene: 10. CDR3 nucleotide sequence: TGTGCCAGCAGCTTACCCCTGTTGACTAGCGGGAGGGGTTACAATGAGCAGTTCTTC. Translated, it gives CASSLPLLTSGRGYNEQFF.

J is TRBJ2-1 and V is TRBV10-3; D is unclear. CDR1 and CDR2 from the germline V gene are ENHRY and SYGVKD. The CDR3 length is 10 residues. V was pared by 2 bases and J by 10 bases, with 3 bases between. The CDR3, as DNA: TGTGCCATCAGTGAGCGGGAGCAGTTCTTC. Translation: CAISEREQFF.

The rearrangement links TRBV30 to TRBJ2-2, with D tentatively TRBD2 (5 bases). The V and J ends lost 2 bases and 6 bases respectively, with 16 bases between them. Germline V gene sequence: CDR1 GTSNPN, CDR2 SVGIG (reference sequence). CDR3 length: 15 residues. CDR3 nucleotide sequence: TGTGCCTGGAGTTGGGAGCGGATGGGCTCCGGGGAGCTGTTTTTT. As protein: CAWSWERMGSGELFF.

V usage is TRBV19 and J usage is TRBJ2-5, with 7 bases matching TRBD1. This CDR3 is built from 15 residues. After removal of 6 bases from V and 3 bases from J, the junction contained 10 bases not matched to a gene. Germline V CDR1 and CDR2: LNHDA, SQIVND (reference sequence). The CDR3 bases are TGTGCCAGTAGCCGTATTGGACAGGCTAAAGAGACCCAGTACTTC. This sequence encodes CASSRIGQAKETQYF.

There are a few counts of this clone. The chain employs TRBV4-1 and TRBJ1-2; 10 bases are a match to TRBD1. CDR1 and CDR2 (germline): MGHRA, YSYEKL. The CDR3 covers 15 residues. The junction had 6 bases not matched to a gene; V was cut back by 4 bases and J by 4 bases. This CDR3 reads CASSPGQGLLYGYTF. CDR3 coding DNA: TGCGCCAGCAGCCCGGGACAGGGGCTCCTCTATGGCTACACCTTC.

V is TRBV7-9 and J is TRBJ1-5; D is unclear. This CDR3 is 12 amino acids long. The germline CDR1 and CDR2 sequences are SEHNR and FQNEAQ (reference sequence). Trimming removed 5 bases at V and 3 bases at J, with 5 bases between. In DNA, the CDR3 is TGTGCCAGCAGCCAGTCCAATCAGCCCCAGCATTTT. Its protein is CASSQSNQPQHF. Full variable domain (rest looked up from reference TRBV7-9 and TRBJ1-5): DTGVSQNPRHKITKRGQNVTFRCDPISEHNRLYWYRQTLGQGPEFLTYFQNEAQLEKSRLLSDRFSAERPKGSFSTLEIQRTEQGDSAMYLCASSQSNQPQHFGDGTRLSIL.

The V and J genes are TRBV30 and TRBJ1-1; D ambiguous. Germline V gene data show CDR1 as GTSNPN and CDR2 as SVGIG (reference sequence). This CDR3 is built from 13 residues. V was pared by 1 base and J by 5 bases, with 11 bases between. The CDR3 DNA sequence: TGTGCCTGGAGTGATGAGGGTCGGACTGAAGCTTTCTTT. This translates into CAWSDEGRTEAFF.